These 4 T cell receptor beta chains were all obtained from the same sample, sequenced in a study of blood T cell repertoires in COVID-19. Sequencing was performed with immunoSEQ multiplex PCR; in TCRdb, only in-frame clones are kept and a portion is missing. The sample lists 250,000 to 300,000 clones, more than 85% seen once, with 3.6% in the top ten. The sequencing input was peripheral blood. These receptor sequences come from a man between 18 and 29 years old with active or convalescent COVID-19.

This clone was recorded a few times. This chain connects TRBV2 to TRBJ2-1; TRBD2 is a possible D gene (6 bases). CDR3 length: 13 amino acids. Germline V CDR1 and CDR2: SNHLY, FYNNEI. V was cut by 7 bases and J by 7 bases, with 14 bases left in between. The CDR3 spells CASNLLAWNEQFF. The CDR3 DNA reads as TGTGCCAGCAACCTACTAGCTTGGAATGAGCAGTTCTTC. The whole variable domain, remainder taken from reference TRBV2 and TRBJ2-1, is EPEVTQTPSHQVTQMGQEVILRCVPISNHLYFYWYRQILGQKVEFLVSFYNNEISEKSEIFDDQFSVERPDGSNFTLKIRSTKLEDSAMYFCASNLLAWNEQFFGPGTRLTVL.

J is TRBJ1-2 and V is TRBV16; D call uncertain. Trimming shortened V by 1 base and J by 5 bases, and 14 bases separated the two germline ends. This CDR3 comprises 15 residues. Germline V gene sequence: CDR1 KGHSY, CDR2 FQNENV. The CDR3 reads CASSQLRESSYGYTF. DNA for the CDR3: TGTGCCAGCAGCCAATTGAGAGAGTCCTCATATGGCTACACCTTC.

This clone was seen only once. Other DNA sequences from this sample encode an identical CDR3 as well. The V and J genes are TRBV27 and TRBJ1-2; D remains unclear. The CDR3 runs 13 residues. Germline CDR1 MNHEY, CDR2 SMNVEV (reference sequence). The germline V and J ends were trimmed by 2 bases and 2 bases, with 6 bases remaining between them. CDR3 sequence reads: CASSLAVNYGYTF. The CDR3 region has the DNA TGTGCCAGCAGTTTAGCGGTGAACTATGGCTACACCTTC.

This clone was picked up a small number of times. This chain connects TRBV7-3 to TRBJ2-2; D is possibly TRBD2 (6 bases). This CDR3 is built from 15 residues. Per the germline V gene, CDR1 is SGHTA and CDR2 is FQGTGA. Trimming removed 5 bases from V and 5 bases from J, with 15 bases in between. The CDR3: CASSAQLAGTGELFF. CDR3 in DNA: TGTGCCAGCAGCGCCCAACTAGCTGGGACCGGGGAGCTGTTTTTT.